Listed below are T cell receptor beta chains from one sample, sequenced in a study of cytotoxic CD8 clonotypes in ibrutinib-treated CLL. Profiled with immunoSEQ multiplex PCR; TCRdb holds only in-frame clones, not every one. The sample shows roughly 330,000 clones, 60% to 80% of them seen only once. The starting material was PBMCs, obtained after 36 months of ibrutinib treatment. All receptors derive from a human donor with chronic lymphocytic leukemia. Each CDR3 is given with its conserved first and last residue. The D gene is left open where the match is weak. Size tells how often a clone was seen (once, few, many) or the class of an expanded clone, and some rows leave it out.

CASSPLGSGRVGETQYF,TGTGCCAGCTCACCACTCGGCAGCGGGAGGGTCGGGGAGACCCAGTACTTC,TRBV18,NA,TRBJ2-5,TRBD2
CASAIAGGHEQYF,TGTGCCAGCGCAATAGCGGGAGGCCATGAGCAGTACTTC,TRBV7-2,NA,TRBJ2-7,TRBD2
CASSRQGSGNEQFF,TGTGCCAGCAGTCGACAGGGCTCAGGCAATGAGCAGTTCTTC,TRBV6-5,NA,TRBJ2-1,TRBD1
CASSQLTGMNTEAFF,TGTGCCAGCAGCCAGCTCACAGGGATGAACACTGAAGCTTTCTTT,TRBV9,NA,TRBJ1-1,NA
CATSRAGGSNEKLFF,TGTGCCACCAGCAGAGCAGGGGGATCTAATGAAAAACTGTTTTTT,TRBV15,NA,TRBJ1-4,TRBD1
CASSLQGAPGTEQYF,TGTGCCAGCAGTCTTCAGGGGGCGCCAGGTACCGAGCAGTACTTC,TRBV28,NA,TRBJ2-7,TRBD1
CASSTRLQGWGYTF,TGTGCCAGCAGCACCCGGCTACAGGGCTGGGGCTACACCTTC,TRBV9,NA,TRBJ1-2,NA
CASSPPGRERSEQYF,TGTGCCAGCTCACCACCAGGGCGGGAGCGGAGCGAGCAGTACTTC,TRBV18,few,TRBJ2-7,TRBD2
CASSRPGLAGEGEQFF,TGTGCCAGCAGCCGTCCGGGACTAGCGGGAGAGGGTGAGCAGTTCTTC,TRBV7-9,NA,TRBJ2-1,TRBD2
CAEPRWQTGVGELFF,TGTGCCGAACCTCGATGGCAGACAGGGGTCGGGGAGCTGTTTTTT,TRBV27,NA,TRBJ2-2,TRBD1
CASSSSSTAPYEQYF,TGTGCCAGCAGCAGCTCCTCGACAGCTCCCTACGAGCAGTACTTC,TRBV7-9,NA,TRBJ2-7,NA
CASSPRDGWGSGYEQYF,TGTGCCAGCAGCCCCCGGGACGGCTGGGGTAGCGGCTACGAGCAGTACTTC,TRBV7-9,NA,TRBJ2-7,NA
CASSSWAGQGDEQYF,TGCGCCAGCAGCTCTTGGGCGGGACAGGGGGACGAGCAGTACTTC,TRBV5-1,NA,TRBJ2-7,TRBD1
CASRAEGFRDTEAFF,TGTGCCAGCAGGGCCGAGGGGTTTAGAGACACTGAAGCTTTCTTT,TRBV6-5,NA,TRBJ1-1,NA
CASNGGVSNQPQHF,TGTGCCAGCAACGGAGGGGTAAGCAATCAGCCCCAGCATTTT,TRBV9,NA,TRBJ1-5,NA
CASSRGDRHQPQHF,TGTGCCAGTAGTAGGGGGGACAGGCATCAGCCCCAGCATTTT,TRBV19,NA,TRBJ1-5,TRBD1
CAIRGTSGIYNEQFF,TGTGCCATCAGGGGGACTAGCGGGATCTACAATGAGCAGTTCTTC,TRBV10-3,NA,TRBJ2-1,TRBD2
CASSPHYEDTQYF,TGTGCCAGCAGTCCCCATTATGAAGATACGCAGTATTTT,TRBV6-1,NA,TRBJ2-3,NA
CASSLGQGADTQYF,TGTGCCAGCAGCTTAGGGCAGGGGGCAGATACGCAGTATTTT,TRBV7-9,NA,TRBJ2-3,TRBD1
CASSTRERAYEQYF,TGCGCCAGCAGCACGAGGGAAAGGGCCTACGAGCAGTACTTC,TRBV4-1,NA,TRBJ2-7,NA
CASSATGGMNIQYF,TGTGCCAGCAGTGCGACAGGGGGCATGAACATTCAGTACTTC,TRBV25-1,once,TRBJ2-4,TRBD1
CASSRTAGTGNQPQHF,TGTGCCAGCAGTCGTACCGCCGGGACAGGCAATCAGCCCCAGCATTTT,TRBV2,few,TRBJ1-5,TRBD1
CASSPTEYNEQFF,TGTGCCAGCTCGCCCACGGAGTACAATGAGCAGTTCTTC,TRBV18,few,TRBJ2-1,NA
CASSTMDRGRNTEAFF,TGCGCCAGCAGCACGATGGACAGGGGACGGAACACTGAAGCTTTCTTT,TRBV5-1,NA,TRBJ1-1,TRBD1
CASSPPGSGNRFF,TGTGCCAGCAGTCCCCCAGGGAGCGGGAATCGGTTCTTC,TRBV6-5,NA,TRBJ2-1,TRBD2
CASSQEPGRTETQYF,TGCGCCAGCAGCCAAGAGCCGGGCCGCACGGAGACCCAGTACTTC,TRBV4-1,NA,TRBJ2-5,NA
CASSTGAAYEQYF,TGTGCCAGCAGTACAGGGGCGGCCTACGAGCAGTACTTC,TRBV2,NA,TRBJ2-7,TRBD1
CASSSWGDVEQYF,TGTGCCAGCAGTTCATGGGGAGACGTCGAGCAGTACTTC,TRBV28,NA,TRBJ2-7,NA
CATSPLAGSGQPQHF,TGTGCCACCAGCCCCTTGGCGGGGTCGGGGCAGCCCCAGCATTTT,TRBV15,few,TRBJ1-5,NA
CASSVGEGPPTSNEKLFF,TGTGCCAGCAGCGTAGGCGAGGGCCCCCCGACGTCAAATGAAAAACTGTTTTTT,TRBV9,NA,TRBJ1-4,NA
CATHIKDRTGYTF,TGTGCCACCCACATAAAGGACAGGACTGGCTACACCTTC,TRBV6-5,NA,TRBJ1-2,TRBD1